What follows are 32 T cell receptor beta chains derived from one specimen sequenced in a study of CD8 T cells in ankylosing spondylitis. The study, taken as a whole, reports: Made up of fewer than ten highly homologous variants, a TCR beta motif appeared characteristic of ankylosing spondylitis blood.

TCRdb re-called the 5' RACE reads through MiXCR, storing one row per CDR3 protein. This table holds about 540,000 distinct CDR3 sequences, roughly an eighth found once. No antigen is known for these receptors. Sequencing was carried out using blood, either unsorted or a sorted T cell fraction (not recorded which). These receptors were collected from a male donor with ankylosing spondylitis.

This clonotype was counted a few times. This chain joins TRBV24-1 and TRBJ1-1, with a tentative D call TRBD1 (5 bases). In germline, CDR1 is KGHDR, CDR2 SFDVKD. This CDR3 spans 14 amino acids. Trimming took 5 bases from V and 1 from J, leaving 10 bases between them. CDR3 DNA sequence: TGTGCCACCAGTGGGGACGGGAAGAACACTGAAGCTTTCTTT. It translates to CATSGDGKNTEAFF.

The V gene is TRBV15, the J gene TRBJ1-4; 9 nucleotides match TRBD1. Germline V gene lookup returns CDR1 LNHNV and CDR2 YYDKDF (reference sequence). Losses at the gene ends were 5 bases for V and 8 bases for J; bases not matched to a gene: 9. This CDR3 has 15 residues. The DNA for the CDR3 is TGTGCCACCAGCGACCCCGGGACAGGGTACGAAAAACTGTTTTTT. This sequence encodes CATSDPGTGYEKLFF.

The DNA of the CDR3 is TGCAGTGCTAGAGTAGGGACTAGCCCCTACAATGAGCAGTTCTTC. It translates to CSARVGTSPYNEQFF. The genes are TRBV20-1 and TRBJ2-1; 9 bases are a match to TRBD2. After removal of 1 base from V and 2 bases from J, the junction contained 3 bases not matched to a gene. Per germline, CDR1 DFQATT and CDR2 SNEGSKA (reference sequence). The CDR3 totals 15 residues.

The gene calls are TRBV6-1 and TRBJ1-5; weak D call: TRBD1 (6 bases). V lost 0 bases and J lost 7, with 13 bases in between. The CDR3 runs 15 residues. Germline V gene sequence: CDR1 MNHNS, CDR2 SASEGT. In DNA, the CDR3 is TGTGCCAGCAGTGAAGCGGGGGGGGCAGGGCAGCCCCAGCATTTT. The encoded protein is CASSEAGGAGQPQHF.

In this sample, this clonotype turned up many times. The chain links TRBV4-2 to TRBJ1-1, with TRBD1 identical over 7 bases. The CDR3 totals 16 residues. CDR1 is LGHNA, CDR2 YNFKEQ, per germline. V lost 2 bases and J lost 0; bases outside the gene matches: 6. CDR3 protein: CASSQSVGQLNTEAFF. CDR3 DNA sequence: TGTGCCAGCAGCCAAAGCGTGGGACAGTTGAACACTGAAGCTTTCTTT.

The rearrangement links TRBV6-1 to TRBJ1-1; 9 bases are shared with TRBD1. This CDR3 spans 15 amino acids. Germline V CDR1 and CDR2: MNHNS, SASEGT. The V gene end was trimmed by 6 bases and the J gene end by 4 bases; junction bases not matched to a gene: 9. This CDR3 is CASSRLGQGGTEAFF. The CDR3 nucleotides are TGTGCCAGCAGCCGATTGGGACAGGGCGGCACTGAAGCTTTCTTT.

The chain employs TRBV24-1 and TRBJ2-3; 7 bases are a match to TRBD1. This CDR3 is built from 17 residues. V shed 1 base and J 2 bases; nucleotides not matched to a gene: 8. From germline, CDR1 is KGHDR and CDR2 SFDVKD. This CDR3 reads CATSDFRDSTPTDTQYF. CDR3 DNA sequence: TGTGCCACCAGTGATTTCCGGGACAGCACTCCCACAGATACGCAGTATTTT.

There are a few counts of this clonotype. The chain recombines TRBV12-3 or TRBV12-4 with TRBJ2-5; D not certain. The CDR3 consists of 15 residues. V was pared by 6 bases and J by 7 bases, with 21 bases between. This CDR3 reads CASSPLSTSMRTQYF. The DNA of the CDR3 is TGTGCCAGCAGCCCCCTCTCGACCTCGATGAGGACCCAGTACTTC.

This clonotype was observed many times. The gene calls are TRBV27 and TRBJ2-2; D is unclear. V was cut by 6 bases and J by 0 bases, with 11 bases left in between. The CDR3 extends over 15 amino acids. Germline CDR1 MNHEY, CDR2 SMNVEV (reference sequence). Here the CDR3 DNA reads TGTGCCAGCAGCCCGACACTCGCGAACACCGGGGAGCTGTTTTTT. The encoded protein is CASSPTLANTGELFF.

The gene calls are TRBV3-1 and TRBJ2-1; 11 nucleotides align to TRBD2. Germline assignment: CDR1 LGHDT and CDR2 YNNKEL (reference sequence). The CDR3 sequence is 18 residues long. Germline trimming cut 3 bases from V and 3 bases from J; bases unmatched to any gene: 10. The CDR3 reads CASSQDWRLAGFYNEQFF. The CDR3 nucleotides are TGTGCCAGCAGCCAGGATTGGCGACTAGCGGGGTTCTACAATGAGCAGTTCTTC.

This clonotype has more than one count but fewer than ten. V and J are TRBV20-1 and TRBJ2-7; no clear D gene. Germline lookup yields CDR1 DFQATT and CDR2 SNEGSKA (reference sequence). This CDR3 region has 13 residues. V shed 0 bases and J shed 2 bases, with 8 bases lying between them. The CDR3 region is CSARDAVTYEQYF. The DNA of the CDR3 is TGCAGTGCTAGAGATGCGGTAACCTACGAGCAGTACTTC.

The chain has TRBV15 and TRBJ1-5; 12 nucleotides agree with TRBD1. CDR1 is LNHNV and CDR2 is YYDKDF in the germline V gene (reference sequence). The CDR3 spans 16 residues. V dropped 1 base and J dropped 6; count of bases not matched to a gene: 4. CDR3 coding DNA: TGTGCCACCAGCAGAGTCGGGACAGGGGGCAGTCAGCCCCAGCATTTT. Its protein product is CATSRVGTGGSQPQHF.

This chain uses TRBV20-1 with TRBJ2-1; D not resolved. The V and J ends lost 4 bases and 0 bases respectively, with 13 bases between them. The germline gives CDR1 DFQATT, CDR2 SNEGSKA (reference sequence). CDR3 length equals 15 residues. The CDR3 sequence is CSATTTRSSYNEQFF. The CDR3 nucleotides are TGCAGTGCTACCACGACCCGGAGCTCCTACAATGAGCAGTTCTTC.

There are a few counts of this clonotype. The rearrangement uses TRBV5-6 and TRBJ2-7, with D perhaps being TRBD1 or TRBD2 (5 bases each). There are 14 residues in the CDR3. From germline, CDR1 is SGHDT and CDR2 YYEEEE. The V and J ends lost 6 bases and 2 bases respectively, with 15 bases between them. This CDR3 is CASTARGRTYEQYF. The CDR3, as DNA: TGTGCCAGCACTGCTCGGGGCCGAACCTACGAGCAGTACTTC. Filled out from reference TRBV5-6 and TRBJ2-7, the complete variable domain reads DAGVTQSPTHLIKTRGQQVTLRCSPKSGHDTVSWYQQALGQGPQFIFQYYEEEERQRGNFPDRFSGHQFPNYSSELNVNALLLGDSALYLCASTARGRTYEQYFGPGTRLTVT.

The chain employs TRBV7-6 and TRBJ1-4; the D is unclear. Trimming cost V 5 bases and J 2 bases, with 9 bases left between them. The CDR3 length is 14 residues. The V gene's germline CDR1 is SGHVS and CDR2 FNYEAQ. This chain's CDR3 is CASSAGYTNEKLFF. DNA for the CDR3: TGTGCCAGCAGCGCAGGCTATACTAATGAAAAACTGTTTTTT.

The rearrangement links TRBV20-1 to TRBJ1-1; the match to TRBD1 covers 7 bases. This CDR3 comprises 14 residues. Trimming cost V 0 bases and J 4 bases; bases outside gene matches: 5. CDR1 and CDR2 (germline): DFQATT, SNEGSKA (reference sequence). The CDR3 sequence is CSAREGGQITEAFF. CDR3 coding DNA: TGCAGTGCTAGAGAGGGGGGACAGATCACTGAAGCTTTCTTT.

This clonotype was seen more than once but under ten times. The rearrangement joins TRBV30 to TRBJ1-3, with 9 nucleotides matching TRBD1. The CDR3 totals 13 residues. The germline V gene encodes CDR1 GTSNPN and CDR2 SVGIG (reference sequence). Trimming at V came to 7 bases and at J to 3 bases, leaving 4 bases not matched to a gene. The CDR3 protein is CASGQGLGNTIYF. The CDR3 nucleotides are TGTGCCTCGGGACAGGGACTTGGAAACACCATATATTTT.

The chain carries TRBV24-1 and TRBJ2-2; the match to TRBD2 covers 11 bases. Trimming at V came to 3 bases and at J to 5 bases, leaving 4 bases not matched to a gene. This CDR3 region has 16 residues. Germline-derived CDR1 and CDR2 are KGHDR and SFDVKD. The CDR3 nucleotides are TGTGCCACCAGTGATACTAGCGGGAGTGATACCGGGGAGCTGTTTTTT. Its protein is CATSDTSGSDTGELFF.

The sample holds a few counts of this clonotype. The V gene is TRBV3-1, the J gene TRBJ2-7; TRBD2 matches 10 bases. The junction had 6 bases not matched to a gene; V was cut back by 4 bases and J by 6 bases. The CDR3 is 14 residues long. Germline assignment: CDR1 LGHDT and CDR2 YNNKEL (reference sequence). The CDR3 region has the DNA TGTGCCAGCAGCCTTTCTAGCGGGAGAATCGAGCAGTACTTC. It is translated as CASSLSSGRIEQYF.

This sequence joins TRBV7-8 and TRBJ2-1; 12 nucleotides match TRBD2. In germline, CDR1 is SGHVS, CDR2 FQNEAQ. The CDR3 has 17 residues. After removal of 5 bases from V and 4 bases from J, the junction contained 9 bases not matched to a gene. DNA for the CDR3: TGTGCCAGCAGCACCCGGAGACTAGCGGGGGCATACAATGAGCAGTTCTTC. This encodes CASSTRRLAGAYNEQFF.

This clonotype was counted a few times. The chain links TRBV3-1 to TRBJ1-2; no reliable D call. The germline V gene has CDR1 LGHDT and CDR2 YNNKEL (reference sequence). The CDR3 loop spans 15 amino acids. The V end lost 0 bases, the J end lost 0 bases, and 8 bases lay between the germline ends. The CDR3 spells CASSQEDTSNYGYTF. The CDR3 nucleotides are TGTGCCAGCAGCCAAGAAGACACTTCTAACTATGGCTACACCTTC. Looking up the rest from reference TRBV3-1 and TRBJ1-2 gives the full variable domain: DTAVSQTPKYLVTQMGNDKSIKCEQNLGHDTMYWYKQDSKKFLKIMFSYNNKELIINETVPNRFSPKSPDKAHLNLHINSLELGDSAVYFCASSQEDTSNYGYTFGSGTRLTVV.

This chain connects TRBV24-1 to TRBJ2-3; TRBD1 matches 7 bases. Germline values: CDR1 KGHDR, CDR2 SFDVKD. This CDR3 comprises 12 residues. V lost 11 bases to trimming and J lost 2 bases; unmatched junction nucleotides: 3. The CDR3 coding sequence is TGTGCCATCGGGACAGACACAGATACGCAGTATTTT. This encodes CAIGTDTDTQYF.

This clonotype was counted a few times. The rearrangement uses TRBV9 and TRBJ2-5; TRBD2 matches 8 bases. V was clipped by 2 bases and J by 4 bases; unmatched bases: 7. CDR1 is SGDLS and CDR2 is YYNGEE in the germline V gene. This CDR3 spans 15 amino acids. The CDR3 here is CASSVFSGSLETQYF. In nucleotides, the CDR3 is TGTGCCAGCAGCGTCTTCAGCGGGAGTCTAGAGACCCAGTACTTC.

This clonotype appeared a few times. The V call is TRBV20-1, the J call TRBJ2-7, with 9 positions matching TRBD2. Germline-derived CDR1 and CDR2 are DFQATT and SNEGSKA (reference sequence). The CDR3 is made up of 16 amino acids. V dropped 3 bases and J dropped 4; count of bases not matched to a gene: 13. CDR3 in amino acids: CSASFEGGLAGYEQYF. CDR3 nucleotide sequence: TGCAGTGCTAGTTTCGAGGGAGGTCTAGCGGGATACGAGCAGTACTTC.

A few counts support this clonotype. The chain combines TRBV2 with TRBJ2-1; 8 bases agree with TRBD1. Trimming took 4 bases from V and 5 from J; bases not matched to a gene: 7. CDR1 is SNHLY and CDR2 is FYNNEI in the germline V gene. The CDR3 length is 15 residues. The CDR3 spells CASSADRVVHNEQFF. The CDR3 bases are TGTGCCAGCAGTGCGGACAGGGTTGTCCACAATGAGCAGTTCTTC.

This clonotype was detected a few times. The V call is TRBV12-3 or TRBV12-4, the J call TRBJ2-7; 9 nucleotides align to TRBD2. The CDR3 runs to 15 residues. V was clipped by 6 bases and J by 4 bases; unmatched bases: 10. DNA for the CDR3: TGTGCCAGCAGCCCCGGGACTAGCCTTTCGTACGAGCAGTACTTC. Residues: CASSPGTSLSYEQYF.

This clonotype turned up a few times. V and J are TRBV29-1 and TRBJ2-5; D is possibly TRBD1 (6 bases). Per the germline V gene, CDR1 is SQVTM and CDR2 is ANQGSEA. The CDR3 loop spans 12 amino acids. V lost 0 bases and J 7 bases, leaving 9 bases between the germline ends. The CDR3 is CSVEETGGTQYF. The CDR3 nucleotides are TGCAGCGTTGAAGAGACAGGAGGGACCCAGTACTTC.

The CDR3 DNA follows: TGTGCCATCAGGGGAGCGGGAAGCACAGATACGCAGTATTTT. It codes for CAIRGAGSTDTQYF. V and J are TRBV10-3 and TRBJ2-3; 7 positions match TRBD2. The V and J ends lost 6 bases and 0 bases, in that order; junction bases with no gene match: 3. The CDR3 totals 14 residues. Per germline, CDR1 ENHRY and CDR2 SYGVKD.

The chain couples TRBV15 to TRBJ1-4; D call uncertain. Germline lookup yields CDR1 LNHNV and CDR2 YYDKDF (reference sequence). The V end was cut by 0 bases, the J end by 7 bases, with 9 bases between. This CDR3 is built from 14 residues. The CDR3: CATSRDLGFEKLFF. The CDR3 coding sequence is TGTGCCACCAGCAGAGATCTGGGATTTGAAAAACTGTTTTTT.

This sequence joins TRBV25-1 and TRBJ1-3; possible D gene TRBD1, 5 bases. The germline V gene has CDR1 MGHDK and CDR2 SYGVNS. This CDR3 comprises 15 residues. Trimming took 6 bases from V and 4 from J, leaving 16 bases between them. The CDR3 bases are TGTGCCAGCAGCCCCAATGGGGCGCCGGGAAACACCATATATTTT. This codes for CASSPNGAPGNTIYF.

This clonotype was seen at least ten times. The chain is built from TRBV10-3 and TRBJ2-3, with D unclear. CDR3 size: 13 residues. Germline V gene lookup returns CDR1 ENHRY and CDR2 SYGVKD. Trimming shortened V by 4 bases and J by 1 base, and 6 bases separated the two germline ends. The chain's CDR3 is CAISGSGTDTQYF. For the CDR3, the DNA is TGTGCCATCAGTGGGAGTGGCACAGATACGCAGTATTTT.

V is TRBV5-1 and J is TRBJ2-1; TRBD1 aligns across 9 bases. The junction had 14 bases not matched to a gene; V was cut back by 4 bases and J by 15 bases. The germline gives CDR1 SGHRS, CDR2 YFSETQ. The CDR3 runs to 14 residues. This chain's CDR3 is CASSPGTGTPLGFF. The DNA of the CDR3 is TGCGCCAGCAGCCCCGGGACAGGGACTCCCTTGGGGTTCTTC.